Described below is a single T cell receptor beta chain sequence and its context. This specimen comes from a study of blood T cell repertoires in COVID-19. Looking at the study overall: Samples taken during acute and convalescent COVID-19 were collected in the United States, Italy and Spain. From T cells, B-cell-depleted T cells, or PBMCs came the material, which was cDNA or gDNA.

Per the germline V gene, CDR1 is SNHLY and CDR2 is FYNNEI. This CDR3 has 14 residues. V shed 7 bases, J shed 4 bases, and the junction held 7 bases outside the gene matches. In the original processing: Amplification of reference gene primers was used by the study to estimate nucleated cell counts. Libraries were prepared by immunoSEQ multiplex PCR; TCRdb keeps only in-frame clonotypes and omits some of them. The DNA gave D and trimming, while V, J and clone size come from that table. The sample records over 50,000 clones, 80% to 90% being singletons. The chain recombines TRBV2 with TRBJ1-2, with 9 bases fitting TRBD1. The sequenced material came from peripheral blood. The clonotype originates from a human donor in a cohort sampled during active COVID-19. The chain's CDR3 is CASIPGTGPYGYTF. CDR3 nucleotides: TGTGCCAGCATACCCGGGACAGGGCCCTATGGCTACACCTTC.